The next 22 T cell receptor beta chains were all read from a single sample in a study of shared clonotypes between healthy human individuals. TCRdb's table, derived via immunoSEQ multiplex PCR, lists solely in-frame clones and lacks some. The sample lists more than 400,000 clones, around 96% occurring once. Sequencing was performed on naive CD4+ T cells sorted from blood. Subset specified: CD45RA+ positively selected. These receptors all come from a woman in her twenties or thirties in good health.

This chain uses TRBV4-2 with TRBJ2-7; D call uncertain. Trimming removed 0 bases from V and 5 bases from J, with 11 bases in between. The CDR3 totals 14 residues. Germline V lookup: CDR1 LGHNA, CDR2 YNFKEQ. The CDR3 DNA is TGTGCCAGCAGCCAAGAGGGTAGTGGAGACGAGCAGTACTTC. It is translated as CASSQEGSGDEQYF.

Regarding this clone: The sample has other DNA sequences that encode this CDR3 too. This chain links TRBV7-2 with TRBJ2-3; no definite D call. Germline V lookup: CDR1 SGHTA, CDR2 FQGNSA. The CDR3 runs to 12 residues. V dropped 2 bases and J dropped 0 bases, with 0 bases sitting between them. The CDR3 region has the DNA TGTGCCAGCAGCTTAAGCACAGATACGCAGTATTTT. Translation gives CASSLSTDTQYF.

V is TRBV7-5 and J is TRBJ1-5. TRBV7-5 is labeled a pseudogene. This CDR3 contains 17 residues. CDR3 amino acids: CVRSPCRGTAINQPQHF. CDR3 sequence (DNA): TGTGTCAGAAGCCCGTGTAGAGGGACGGCGATCAATCAGCCCCAGCATTTT.

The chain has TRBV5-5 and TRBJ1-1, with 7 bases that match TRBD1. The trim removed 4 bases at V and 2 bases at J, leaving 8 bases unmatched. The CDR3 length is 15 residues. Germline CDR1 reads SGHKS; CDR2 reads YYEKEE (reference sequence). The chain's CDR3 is CASSGAGTVNTEAFF. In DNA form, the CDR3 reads TGTGCCAGCAGCGGGGCCGGGACAGTAAACACTGAAGCTTTCTTT.

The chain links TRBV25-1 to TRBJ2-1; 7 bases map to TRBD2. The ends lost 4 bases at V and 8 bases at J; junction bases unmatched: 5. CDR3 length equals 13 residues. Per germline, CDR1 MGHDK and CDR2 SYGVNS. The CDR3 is CASSVPGRDEQFF. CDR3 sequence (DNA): TGTGCCAGCAGTGTACCAGGGAGGGATGAGCAGTTCTTC.

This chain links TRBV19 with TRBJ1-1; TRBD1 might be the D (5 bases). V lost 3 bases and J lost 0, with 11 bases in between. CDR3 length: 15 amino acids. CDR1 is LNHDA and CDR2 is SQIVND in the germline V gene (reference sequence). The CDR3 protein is CASSMSGDLNTEAFF. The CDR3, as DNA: TGTGCCAGTAGTATGTCGGGGGACCTGAACACTGAAGCTTTCTTT.

The CDR3 bases are TGTGCCAGCAGTAGGGGACAGGGGCAGCGCGAGCAGTACTTC. Amino acid sequence: CASSRGQGQREQYF. The chain joins TRBV27 to TRBJ2-7; 10 bases map to TRBD1. V dropped 5 bases and J dropped 6; count of bases not matched to a gene: 7. Germline V gene lookup returns CDR1 MNHEY and CDR2 SMNVEV (reference sequence). The CDR3 is made up of 14 amino acids.

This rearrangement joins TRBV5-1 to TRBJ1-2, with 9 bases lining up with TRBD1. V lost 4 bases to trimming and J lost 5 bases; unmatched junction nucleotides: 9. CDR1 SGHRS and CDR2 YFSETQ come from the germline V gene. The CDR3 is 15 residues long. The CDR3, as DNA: TGCGCCAGCAGCGGAACCGGGACAGGGCGATATGGCTACACCTTC. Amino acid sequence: CASSGTGTGRYGYTF.

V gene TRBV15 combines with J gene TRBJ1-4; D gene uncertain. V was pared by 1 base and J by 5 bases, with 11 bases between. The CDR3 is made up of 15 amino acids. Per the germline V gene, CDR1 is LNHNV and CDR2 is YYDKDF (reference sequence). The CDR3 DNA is TGTGCCACCAGCAGAGCCCGGTTGGGGAATGAAAAACTGTTTTTT. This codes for CATSRARLGNEKLFF. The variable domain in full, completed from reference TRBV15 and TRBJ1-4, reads DAMVIQNPRYQVTQFGKPVTLSCSQTLNHNVMYWYQQKSSQAPKLLFHYYDKDFNNEADTPDNFQSRRPNTSFCFLDIRSPGLGDTAMYLCATSRARLGNEKLFFGSGTQLSVL.

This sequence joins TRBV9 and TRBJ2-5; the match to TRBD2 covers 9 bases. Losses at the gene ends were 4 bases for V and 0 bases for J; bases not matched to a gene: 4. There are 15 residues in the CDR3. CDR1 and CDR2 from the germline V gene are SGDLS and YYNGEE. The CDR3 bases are TGTGCCAGCAGCACCCTAGCGGGGTACCAAGAGACCCAGTACTTC. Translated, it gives CASSTLAGYQETQYF.

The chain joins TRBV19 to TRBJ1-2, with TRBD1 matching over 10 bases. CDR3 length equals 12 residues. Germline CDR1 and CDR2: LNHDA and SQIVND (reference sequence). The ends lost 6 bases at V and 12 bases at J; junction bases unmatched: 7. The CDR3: CASSVRGQGNTF. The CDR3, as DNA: TGTGCCAGTAGCGTCAGGGGACAGGGGAACACCTTC.

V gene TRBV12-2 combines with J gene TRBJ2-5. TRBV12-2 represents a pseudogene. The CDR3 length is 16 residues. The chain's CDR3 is CASRLARAGAEETQYF. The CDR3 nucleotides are TGTGCAAGTCGCTTAGCGAGGGCTGGGGCGGAAGAGACCCAGTACTTC.

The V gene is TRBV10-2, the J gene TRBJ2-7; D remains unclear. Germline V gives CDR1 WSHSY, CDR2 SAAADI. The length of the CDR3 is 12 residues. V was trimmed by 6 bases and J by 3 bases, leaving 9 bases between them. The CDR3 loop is CASSHLIYEQYF. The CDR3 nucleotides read TGCGCCAGCAGCCATCTCATCTACGAGCAGTACTTC.

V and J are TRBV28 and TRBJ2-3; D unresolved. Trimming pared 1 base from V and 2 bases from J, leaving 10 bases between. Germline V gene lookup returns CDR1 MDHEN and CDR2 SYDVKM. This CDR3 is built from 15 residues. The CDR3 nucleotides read TGTGCCAGCAGTTTATATCGGAAGTCCACAGATACGCAGTATTTT. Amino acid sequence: CASSLYRKSTDTQYF. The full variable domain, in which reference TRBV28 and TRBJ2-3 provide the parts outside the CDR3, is DVKVTQSSRYLVKRTGEKVFLECVQDMDHENMFWYRQDPGLGLRLIYFSYDVKMKEKGDIPEGYSVSREKKERFSLILESASTNQTSMYLCASSLYRKSTDTQYFGPGTRLTVL.

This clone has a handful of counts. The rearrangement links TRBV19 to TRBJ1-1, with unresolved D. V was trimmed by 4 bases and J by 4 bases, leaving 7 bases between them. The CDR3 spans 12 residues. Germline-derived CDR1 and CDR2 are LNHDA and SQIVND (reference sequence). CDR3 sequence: CASSTLGTEAFF. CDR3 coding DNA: TGTGCCAGTAGTACGCTGGGCACTGAAGCTTTCTTT.

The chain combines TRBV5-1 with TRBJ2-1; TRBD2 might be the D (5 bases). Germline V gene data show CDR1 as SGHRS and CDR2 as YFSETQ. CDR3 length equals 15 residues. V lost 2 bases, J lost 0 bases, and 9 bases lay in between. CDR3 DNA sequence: TGCGCCAGCAGCTTTGGGAGTAACTCCTACAATGAGCAGTTCTTC. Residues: CASSFGSNSYNEQFF.

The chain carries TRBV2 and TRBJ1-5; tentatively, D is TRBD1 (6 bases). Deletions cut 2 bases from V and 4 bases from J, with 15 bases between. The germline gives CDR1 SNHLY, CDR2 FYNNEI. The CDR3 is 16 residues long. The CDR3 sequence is CASSEYGTNNNQPQHF. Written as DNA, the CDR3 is TGTGCCAGCAGTGAATACGGGACAAATAATAATCAGCCCCAGCATTTT.

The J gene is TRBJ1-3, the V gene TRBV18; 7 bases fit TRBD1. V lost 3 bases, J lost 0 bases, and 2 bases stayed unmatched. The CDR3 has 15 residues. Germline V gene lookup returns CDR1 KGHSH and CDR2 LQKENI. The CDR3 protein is CASSPGTDSGNTIYF. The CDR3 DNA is TGTGCCAGCTCACCGGGGACAGACTCTGGAAACACCATATATTTT.

CDR3: CAISGTGNDEQYF. In nucleotides, the CDR3 is TGTGCCATCAGCGGGACAGGGAACGACGAGCAGTACTTC. The genes are TRBV10-3 and TRBJ2-7; 9 nucleotides line up with TRBD1. V trimming: 6 bases; J trimming: 5 bases; junction bases outside the gene matches: 5. Germline CDR1 and CDR2: ENHRY and SYGVKD. The CDR3 has 13 amino acids.

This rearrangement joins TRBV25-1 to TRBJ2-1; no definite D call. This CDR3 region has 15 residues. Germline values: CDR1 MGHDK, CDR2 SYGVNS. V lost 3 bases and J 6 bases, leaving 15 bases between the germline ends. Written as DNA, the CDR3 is TGTGCCAGCAGTGAGACGTTTATCTCCGTCAATGAGCAGTTCTTC. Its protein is CASSETFISVNEQFF.

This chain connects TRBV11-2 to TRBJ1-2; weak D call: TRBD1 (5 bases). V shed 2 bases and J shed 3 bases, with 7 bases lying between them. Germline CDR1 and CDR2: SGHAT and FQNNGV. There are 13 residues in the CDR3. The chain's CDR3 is CASSLLQDYGYTF. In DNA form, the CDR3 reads TGTGCCAGCAGCTTATTACAGGACTATGGCTACACCTTC. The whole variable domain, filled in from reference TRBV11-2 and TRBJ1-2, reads EAGVAQSPRYKIIEKRQSVAFWCNPISGHATLYWYQQILGQGPKLLIQFQNNGVVDDSQLPKDRFSAERLKGVDSTLKIQPAKLEDSAVYLCASSLLQDYGYTFGSGTRLTVV.

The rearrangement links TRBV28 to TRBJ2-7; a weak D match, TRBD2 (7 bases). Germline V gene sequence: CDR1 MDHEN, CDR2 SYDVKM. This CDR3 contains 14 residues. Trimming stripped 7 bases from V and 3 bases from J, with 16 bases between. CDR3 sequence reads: CASNEAGAHYEQYF. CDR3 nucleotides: TGTGCCAGCAATGAGGCGGGGGCGCACTACGAGCAGTACTTC.